Listed here are 3 T cell receptor beta chains from one sample, sequenced in a study of blood T cell repertoires in COVID-19. Some clones are missing from TCRdb's copy, which holds only in-frame ones; the method was immunoSEQ multiplex PCR. This sample yields about 290,000 clones, of which around nine tenths are seen a single time; less than 2% belongs to the top ten. Material: PBMCs or T cells enriched from blood (not recorded which). The receptors originated from a woman aged 35 to 49 who had recovered from COVID-19.

This clone was seen a single time. The gene calls are TRBV4-3 and TRBJ2-3, with TRBD2 matching 11 bases. CDR1 and CDR2 (germline): LGHNA, YSLEER. CDR3 length: 15 residues. The ends lost 3 bases at V and 5 bases at J; junction bases unmatched: 4. The CDR3 loop reads CASSQGLAAVDTQYF. The CDR3 DNA follows: TGCGCCAGCAGCCAGGGACTAGCGGCAGTAGATACGCAGTATTTT.

The V gene is TRBV27, the J gene TRBJ1-2, with TRBD1 as a possible D gene (6 bases). CDR1 is MNHEY and CDR2 is SMNVEV in the germline V gene (reference sequence). The CDR3 is made up of 16 amino acids. V lost 2 bases, J lost 2 bases, and 15 bases lay in between. This chain's CDR3 is CASSLKYGQTNYGYTF. For the CDR3, the DNA is TGTGCCAGCAGTTTAAAGTACGGACAGACGAACTATGGCTACACCTTC.

Here the CDR3 DNA reads TGTGCCTGGAGAGCGATAGGCGGTTCACCCCTCCACTTT. Translation: CAWRAIGGSPLHF. The genes are TRBV30 and TRBJ1-6; D call uncertain. CDR3 length: 13 residues. Trimming took off 3 bases at V and 9 bases at J, with 12 bases between the two ends. Germline assignment: CDR1 GTSNPN and CDR2 SVGIG (reference sequence). Using reference TRBV30 and TRBJ1-6 for the parts outside the CDR3, the full variable domain is SQTIHQWPATLVQPVGSPLSLECTVEGTSNPNLYWYRQAAGRGLQLLFYSVGIGQISSEVPQNLSASRPQDRQFILSSKKLLLSDSGFYLCAWRAIGGSPLHFGNGTRLTVT.